Given below is one TCR beta chain in context. Its matching antigen is unknown. The data stem from a study of T cell repertoires in cytomegalovirus infection. MiXCR, applied by TCRdb to the reads, yields one record per CDR3 protein. The table shows around 710,000 distinct CDR3 sequences, with around 29% occurring only once. Overall study results and limits: The study found HLA-C-restricted CMV-specific TCR beta clonotypes dominating the ex vivo response.

The source is a human donor in good health (CMV status not recorded). Some clones in this sample may be carry-over from other donors' samples. Specimen: cultured CD8+ T cells from PBMCs, collected from culture after CMV antigen stimulation.

The CDR3 bases are TGTGCCAGCAGTTCGGACCTCTCCTATAATTCACCCCTCCACTTT. Amino acids: CASSSDLSYNSPLHF. This chain links TRBV27 with TRBJ1-6; D gene uncertain. The CDR3 contains 15 residues. Deletions cut 4 bases from V and 0 bases from J, with 7 bases between. Germline V gene data show CDR1 as MNHEY and CDR2 as SMNVEV (reference sequence).